Reported below is one T cell receptor beta chain. Antigen: not known. Other DNA sequences in this specimen translate into the identical CDR3. Amplification used 60 Vbeta primers and 13 Jbeta primers. Generated by immunoSEQ multiplex PCR, the TCRdb table keeps only in-frame clones and is missing some. This table has around 170,000 clones, 70% to 80% appearing once. The sample is drawn from a study of cytomegalovirus exposure and HLA in healthy donors. Trimming pared 2 bases from V and 4 bases from J, leaving 8 bases between. The germline CDR1 and CDR2 sequences are SEHNR and FQNEAQ (reference sequence). This CDR3 has 13 residues. Sampled while nominally healthy, donors likely had unrecorded immune exposures. Notes on the study in general: An analysis that came later showed most CMV-associated TCR beta chains appearing HLA-restricted. Altogether, 150 to 200 TCR beta chains were recorded as cytomegalovirus-associated. In vitro experiments confirmed that a few CMV-associated chains were specific for CMV antigens.

Sequences were obtained from PBMCs. The chain employs TRBV7-9 and TRBJ2-5; D is possibly TRBD1 (6 bases). The source of this sequence is a middle-aged man in good health and CMV-seronegative. Written as DNA, the CDR3 is TGTGCCAGCAGCTTACTGGGGGCAGAGACCCAGTACTTC. The encoded protein is CASSLLGAETQYF. Looking up the rest from reference TRBV7-9 and TRBJ2-5 gives the full variable domain: DTGVSQNPRHKITKRGQNVTFRCDPISEHNRLYWYRQTLGQGPEFLTYFQNEAQLEKSRLLSDRFSAERPKGSFSTLEIQRTEQGDSAMYLCASSLLGAETQYFGPGTRLLVL.